This T cell receptor beta chain came from a study of control samples from healthy donors and cancer patients. Trimming shortened V by 1 base and J by 0 bases, and 13 bases separated the two germline ends. The CDR3 is 17 amino acids. Germline CDR1 SGHNT, CDR2 YENEEA. Assay used: immunoSEQ multiplex PCR; TCRdb lists only in-frame clones, some missing. The sample holds 70,000 to 100,000 clones, around 92% seen once. Input material: blood. The sequence was obtained from a man in his fifties in good health. The rearrangement links TRBV11-3 to TRBJ2-1; D not certain. The CDR3: CASSLGLGSNSYNEQFF. The CDR3 DNA reads TGTGCCAGCAGCTTAGGATTGGGCAGCAACTCCTACAATGAGCAGTTCTTC. Full variable domain (remainder filled in from reference TRBV11-3 and TRBJ2-1): EAGVVQSPRYKIIEKKQPVAFWCNPISGHNTLYWYLQNLGQGPELLIRYENEEAVDDSQLPKDRFSAERLKGVDSTLKIQPAELGDSAVYLCASSLGLGSNSYNEQFFGPGTRLTVL.